This section outlines one TCR beta chain sequence together with its context. No antigen is known for it. Clones were read by immunoSEQ multiplex PCR, and TCRdb kept only the in-frame ones, dropping some. The sample contains about 730,000 clones, 55% to 75% of which appear only once. The sample belongs to a study of shared clonotypes between healthy human individuals. Findings and caveats of the study: Shared across a few donors were 5% to 6% of the naive CD4 clonotypes. Blood was the only sampled material, and tissue repertoires likely differ.

The J segment lost 3 bases and the V segment lost 6 bases, leaving 16 bases of the junction unmatched. Looked up from germline, CDR1 is SNHLY and CDR2 is FYNNEI. The CDR3 totals 17 residues. This rearrangement joins TRBV2 to TRBJ1-2; TRBD1 matches at 7 bases. The sequenced sample consisted of memory CD4+ T cells sorted from blood. Subset given: CD45RA-negative fraction. The sequence derives from a woman younger than 45 in good health. DNA of the CDR3: TGTGCCAGCAGACCCGCCCGACAGGGAGGACTGGACTATGGCTACACCTTC. Translating gives CASRPARQGGLDYGYTF.